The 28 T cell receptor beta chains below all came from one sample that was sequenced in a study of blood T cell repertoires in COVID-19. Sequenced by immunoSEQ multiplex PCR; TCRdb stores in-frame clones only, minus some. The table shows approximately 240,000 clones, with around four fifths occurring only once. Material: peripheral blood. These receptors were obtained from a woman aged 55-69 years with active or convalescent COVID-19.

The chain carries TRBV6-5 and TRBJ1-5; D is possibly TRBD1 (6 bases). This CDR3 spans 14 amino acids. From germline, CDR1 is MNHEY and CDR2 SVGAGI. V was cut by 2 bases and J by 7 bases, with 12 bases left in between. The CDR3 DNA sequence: TGTGCCAGCAGTTACAACAGGGTGTACCAGCCCCAGCATTTT. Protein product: CASSYNRVYQPQHF.

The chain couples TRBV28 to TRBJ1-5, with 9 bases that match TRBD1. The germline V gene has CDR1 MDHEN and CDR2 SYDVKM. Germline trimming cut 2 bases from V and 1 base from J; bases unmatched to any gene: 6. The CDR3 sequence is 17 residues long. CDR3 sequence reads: CASSLEDRGESNQPQHF. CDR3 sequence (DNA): TGTGCCAGCAGTTTAGAGGACAGGGGTGAGAGCAATCAGCCCCAGCATTTT.

In nucleotides, the CDR3 is TGCGCCAGCAGCTCCCGAGGGGGCACTGAAGCTTTCTTT. It yields the protein CASSSRGGTEAFF. The genes are TRBV5-1 and TRBJ1-1; perhaps TRBD1 as D (6 bases). Trimming took 3 bases from V and 4 from J, leaving 10 bases between them. CDR1 is SGHRS and CDR2 is YFSETQ in the germline V gene. The CDR3 has 13 amino acids.

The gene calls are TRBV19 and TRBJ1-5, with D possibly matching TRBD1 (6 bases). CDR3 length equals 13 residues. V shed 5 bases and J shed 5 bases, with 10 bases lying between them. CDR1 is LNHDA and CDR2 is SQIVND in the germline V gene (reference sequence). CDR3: CASSGTPDQPQHF. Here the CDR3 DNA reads TGTGCCAGTAGTGGGACACCAGATCAGCCCCAGCATTTT.

CDR3 nucleotide sequence: TGTGCCAGCAGAGGTTTCGGGAGCCAGCAGTACGTC. This encodes CASRGFGSQQYV. This chain uses TRBV6-5 with TRBJ2-7, with TRBD2 as a possible D gene (6 bases). CDR1 is MNHEY and CDR2 is SVGAGI in the germline V gene. The ends were cut back, 6 bases at V and 8 bases at J, with 14 bases in the middle. The CDR3 is made up of 12 amino acids.

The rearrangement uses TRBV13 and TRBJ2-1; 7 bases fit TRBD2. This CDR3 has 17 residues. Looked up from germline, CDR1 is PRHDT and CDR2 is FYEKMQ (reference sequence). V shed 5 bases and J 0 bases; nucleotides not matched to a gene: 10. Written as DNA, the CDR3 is TGTGCCAGCAGCCCCCTTAGCGGGCGGAGCTCCTACAATGAGCAGTTCTTC. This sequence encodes CASSPLSGRSSYNEQFF.

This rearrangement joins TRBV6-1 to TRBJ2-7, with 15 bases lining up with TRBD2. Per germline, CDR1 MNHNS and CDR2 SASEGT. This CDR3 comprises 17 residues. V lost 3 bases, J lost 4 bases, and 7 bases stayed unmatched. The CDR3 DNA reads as TGTGCCAGCAGTGATCCGGGACTAGCGGGAGGAAGGTACGAGCAGTACTTC. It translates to CASSDPGLAGGRYEQYF.

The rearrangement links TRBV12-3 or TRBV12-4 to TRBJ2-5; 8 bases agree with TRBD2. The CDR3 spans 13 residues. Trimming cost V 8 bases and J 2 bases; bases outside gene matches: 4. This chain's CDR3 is CASRGGHQETQYF. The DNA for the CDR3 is TGTGCCAGCCGGGGGGGGCATCAAGAGACCCAGTACTTC.

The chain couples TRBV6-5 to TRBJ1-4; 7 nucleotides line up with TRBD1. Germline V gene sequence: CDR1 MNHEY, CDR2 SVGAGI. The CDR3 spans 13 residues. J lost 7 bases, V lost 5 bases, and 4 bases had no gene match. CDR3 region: CASSTGVVEKLFF. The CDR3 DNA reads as TGTGCCAGCAGTACAGGGGTTGTTGAAAAACTGTTTTTT.

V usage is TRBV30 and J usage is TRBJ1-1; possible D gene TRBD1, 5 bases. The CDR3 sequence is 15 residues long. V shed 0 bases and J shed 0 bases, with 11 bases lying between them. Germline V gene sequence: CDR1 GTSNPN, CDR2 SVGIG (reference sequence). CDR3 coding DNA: TGTGCCTGGAGTGTACCTCGGGGGGTGAACACTGAAGCTTTCTTT. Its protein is CAWSVPRGVNTEAFF.

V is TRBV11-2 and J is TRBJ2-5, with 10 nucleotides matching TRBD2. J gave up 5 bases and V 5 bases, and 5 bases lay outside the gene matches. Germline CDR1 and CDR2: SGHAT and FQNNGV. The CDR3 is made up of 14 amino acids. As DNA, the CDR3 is TGTGCCAGCAGCCCGTTAGCGGGGGGTGAGACCCAGTACTTC. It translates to CASSPLAGGETQYF.

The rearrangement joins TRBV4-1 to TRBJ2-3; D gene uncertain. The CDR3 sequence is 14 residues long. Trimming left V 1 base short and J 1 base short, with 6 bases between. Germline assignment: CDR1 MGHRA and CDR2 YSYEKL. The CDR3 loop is CASSQAAGTDTQYF. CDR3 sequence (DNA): TGCGCCAGCAGCCAAGCCGCGGGCACAGATACGCAGTATTTT.

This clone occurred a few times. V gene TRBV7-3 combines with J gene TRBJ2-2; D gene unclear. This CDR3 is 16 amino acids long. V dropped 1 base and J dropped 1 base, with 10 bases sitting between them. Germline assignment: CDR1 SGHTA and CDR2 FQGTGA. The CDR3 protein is CASSLMSSGNTGELFF. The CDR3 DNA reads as TGTGCCAGCAGCTTAATGTCTAGTGGGAACACCGGGGAGCTGTTTTTT.

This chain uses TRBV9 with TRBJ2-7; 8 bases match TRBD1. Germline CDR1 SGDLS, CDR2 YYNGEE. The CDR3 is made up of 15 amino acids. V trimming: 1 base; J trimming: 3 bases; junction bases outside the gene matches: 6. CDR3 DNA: TGTGCCAGCAGCGTAACCCCCGGACAGGGCTACGAGCAGTACTTC. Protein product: CASSVTPGQGYEQYF.

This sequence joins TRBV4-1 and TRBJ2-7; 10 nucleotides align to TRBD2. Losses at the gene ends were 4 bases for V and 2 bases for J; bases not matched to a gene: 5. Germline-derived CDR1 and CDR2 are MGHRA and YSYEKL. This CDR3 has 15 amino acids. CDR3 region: CASSRLAGGPYEQYV. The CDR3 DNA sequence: TGCGCCAGCAGCCGATTAGCGGGGGGACCCTACGAGCAGTACGTC.

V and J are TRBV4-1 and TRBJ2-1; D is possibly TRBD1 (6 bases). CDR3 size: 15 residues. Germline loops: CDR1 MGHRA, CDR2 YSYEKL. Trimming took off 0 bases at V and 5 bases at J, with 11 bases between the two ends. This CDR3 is CASSQDQGPHNEQFF. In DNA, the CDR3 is TGCGCCAGCAGCCAAGATCAGGGGCCCCACAATGAGCAGTTCTTC.

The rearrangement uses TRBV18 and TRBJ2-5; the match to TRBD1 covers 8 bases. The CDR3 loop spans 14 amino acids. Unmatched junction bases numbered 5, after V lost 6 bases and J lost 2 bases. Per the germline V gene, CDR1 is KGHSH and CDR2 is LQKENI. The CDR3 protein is CASSRTGPQETQYF. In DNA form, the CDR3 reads TGTGCCAGCTCTCGGACAGGGCCTCAAGAGACCCAGTACTTC. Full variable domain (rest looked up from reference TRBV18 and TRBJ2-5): NAGVMQNPRHLVRRRGQEARLRCSPMKGHSHVYWYRQLPEEGLKFMVYLQKENIIDESGMPKERFSAEFPKEGPSILRIQQVVRGDSAAYFCASSRTGPQETQYFGPGTRLLVL.

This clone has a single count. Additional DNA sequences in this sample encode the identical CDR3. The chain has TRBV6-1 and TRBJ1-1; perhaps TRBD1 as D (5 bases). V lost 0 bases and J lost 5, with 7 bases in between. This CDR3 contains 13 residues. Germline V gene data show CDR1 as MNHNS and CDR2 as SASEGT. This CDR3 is CASSEARGTEAFF. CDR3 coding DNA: TGTGCCAGCAGTGAAGCCCGGGGGACTGAAGCTTTCTTT.

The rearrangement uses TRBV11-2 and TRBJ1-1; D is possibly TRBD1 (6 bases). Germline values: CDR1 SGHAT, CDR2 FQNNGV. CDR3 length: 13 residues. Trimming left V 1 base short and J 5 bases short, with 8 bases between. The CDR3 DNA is TGTGCCAGCAGCTTAGTGCAGGGGACTGAAGCTTTCTTT. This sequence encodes CASSLVQGTEAFF.

CDR3 bases: TGTGCCAGCAGCTTGGCCACCTCGGGACATGTTGAAGATACGCAGTATTTT. It yields the protein CASSLATSGHVEDTQYF. The rearrangement joins TRBV5-8 to TRBJ2-3; possibly TRBD1 for D (6 bases). The CDR3 totals 17 residues. Germline CDR1 is SGHTS and CDR2 is YDEGEE. Deletions cut 0 bases from V and 5 bases from J, with 19 bases between.

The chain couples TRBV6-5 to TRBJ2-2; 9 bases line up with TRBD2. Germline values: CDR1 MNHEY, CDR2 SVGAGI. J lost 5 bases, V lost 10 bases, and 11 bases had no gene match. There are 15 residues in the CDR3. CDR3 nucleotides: TGTGCCATCACAGCGGGAGGCCATGGGACCGGGGAGCTGTTTTTT. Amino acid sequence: CAITAGGHGTGELFF.

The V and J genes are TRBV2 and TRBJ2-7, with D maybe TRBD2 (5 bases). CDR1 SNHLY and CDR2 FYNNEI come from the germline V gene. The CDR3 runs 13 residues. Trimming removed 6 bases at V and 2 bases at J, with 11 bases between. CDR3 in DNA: TGTGCCAGCAGCGGGGTGGCAGCCTACGAGCAGTACGTC. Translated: CASSGVAAYEQYV.

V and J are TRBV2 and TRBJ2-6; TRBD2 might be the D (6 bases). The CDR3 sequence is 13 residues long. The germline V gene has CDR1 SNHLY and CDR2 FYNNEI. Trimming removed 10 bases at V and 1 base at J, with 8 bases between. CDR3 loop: CAKGTSGANVLTF. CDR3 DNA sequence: TGTGCCAAAGGGACTTCTGGGGCCAACGTCCTGACTTTC.

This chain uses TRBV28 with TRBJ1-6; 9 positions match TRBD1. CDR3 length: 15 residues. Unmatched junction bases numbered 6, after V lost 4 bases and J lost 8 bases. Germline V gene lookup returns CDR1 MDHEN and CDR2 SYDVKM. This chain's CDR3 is CASSSRDRADSPLHF. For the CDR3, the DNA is TGTGCCAGCAGTTCCCGGGACAGGGCCGATTCACCCCTCCACTTT. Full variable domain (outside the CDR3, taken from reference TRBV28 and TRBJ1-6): DVKVTQSSRYLVKRTGEKVFLECVQDMDHENMFWYRQDPGLGLRLIYFSYDVKMKEKGDIPEGYSVSREKKERFSLILESASTNQTSMYLCASSSRDRADSPLHFGNGTRLTVT.

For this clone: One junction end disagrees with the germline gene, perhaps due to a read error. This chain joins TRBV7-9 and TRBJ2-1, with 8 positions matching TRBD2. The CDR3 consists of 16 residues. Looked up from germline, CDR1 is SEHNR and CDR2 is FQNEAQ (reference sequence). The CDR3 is CASSLVAGGSYSEQFF. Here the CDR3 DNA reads TGTGCCAGCAGCTTAGTCGCGGGAGGATCTTACAGTGAGCAGTTCTTC.

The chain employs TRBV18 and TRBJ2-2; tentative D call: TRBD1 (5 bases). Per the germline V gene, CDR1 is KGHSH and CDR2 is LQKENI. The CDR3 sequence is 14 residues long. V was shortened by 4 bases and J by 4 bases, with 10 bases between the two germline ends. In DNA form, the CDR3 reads TGTGCCAGCTCACTTGACAGACCCACCGGGGAGCTGTTTTTT. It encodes CASSLDRPTGELFF.

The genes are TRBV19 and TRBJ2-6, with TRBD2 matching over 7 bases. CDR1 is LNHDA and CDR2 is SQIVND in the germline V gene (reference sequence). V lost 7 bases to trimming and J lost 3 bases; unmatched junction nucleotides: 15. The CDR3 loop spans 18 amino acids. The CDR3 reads CASTPWEGSQFGANVLTF. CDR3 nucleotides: TGTGCCAGTACCCCTTGGGAGGGGTCCCAATTTGGGGCCAACGTCCTGACTTTC. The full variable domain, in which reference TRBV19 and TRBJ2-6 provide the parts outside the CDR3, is DGGITQSPKYLFRKEGQNVTLSCEQNLNHDAMYWYRQDPGQGLRLIYYSQIVNDFQKGDIAEGYSVSREKKESFPLTVTSAQKNPTAFYLCASTPWEGSQFGANVLTFGAGSRLTVL.

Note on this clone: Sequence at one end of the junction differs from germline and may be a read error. As DNA, the CDR3 is TGTGCCAGCAGCTTGGACAGTCGCTCCTTTATCTTC. Protein product: CASSLDSRSFIF. This chain joins TRBV5-4 and TRBJ1-2; D is undetermined. This CDR3 contains 12 residues. Germline V CDR1 and CDR2: SGHNT, YYREEE (reference sequence).